Listed here is a single T cell receptor (beta chain). Its recognized antigen is unknown. Base quality data are lacking; no much larger clone is found one base away. This entry belongs to a study of chemoradiotherapy in HPV16-positive cancers (dated by TCRdb to between 2021 and 2023). In the study overall: Candidate HPV-specific T-cell clones and common TCR motifs were defined through functional T-cell assays on cells from a couple of HPV16-positive patients. TCR repertoires from roughly 87 patients with HPV-related cancers were then used to track the candidate HPV-specific TCRs and motifs. Whether T-cell immunity against the HPV oncoproteins E6 and E7 changes during chemoradiotherapy and whether survival is affected by this immunity were examined in the study. Findings and caveats that apply to the study as a whole: Expansion of candidate HPV-specific clones and E7-related TCR motifs was observed in the tumor microenvironment during treatment, whereas no such expansion was observed for non-HPV-specific T cells. The functional definition of HPV-specific T cells was derived from only a couple of HPV16-positive patients, and the survival association was reported for HPV16-positive patients. In HPV16-positive patients, expansion of HPV-responsive T cells during chemoradiotherapy was associated with improved recurrence-free survival.

The library was obtained by the immunoSEQ multiplex PCR assay. TCRdb's version of the immuneACCESS table is confined to in-frame rearrangements and falls short of the full clone set. An unresolved V gene accounts for under half of the shortfall where checked; the remainder is of unknown origin. This sample has more than 13,000 clones in its table, and almost 90% of those were observed once. The ten largest clones capture 3.5% of the sample. Cut back by 0 bases and 1 base, the V and J ends lie 12 bases apart. From its cysteine to its phenylalanine, the CDR3 spans 16 amino acids. Left in the record is the CDR3 DNA by itself, 48 bases read in frame from the first base. CDR1 is given as MNHNY and CDR2 as SVGAGI, both from the germline V gene (reference sequence). Repertoires were sampled repeatedly over the course of chemoradiotherapy so that clonal expansion in the tumor microenvironment could be followed.

This material consisted of blood, taken from a patient who underwent chemoradiotherapy. The rearranged chain carries TRBV6-6 and TRBJ1-2; no D segment can be confidently identified. The source of this sequence is a human donor with HPV-associated anogenital cancer. The DNA sequence is TGTGCCAGCAGTTACTCAAGAGAGCTGCTTAACTATGGCTACACCTTC. Its protein product is CASSYSRELLNYGYTF.